This T cell receptor (beta chain) was sequenced for a study of CD8 T cells in ankylosing spondylitis. TCRdb itself ran the 5' RACE reads through MiXCR, one entry per CDR3 protein. The sample lists approximately 340,000 distinct CDR3 sequences; roughly 14% were seen once. Unmatched junction bases numbered 6, after V lost 2 bases and J lost 8 bases. The CDR3 has 14 amino acids. From germline, CDR1 is DFQATT and CDR2 SNEGSKA (reference sequence). This chain uses TRBV20-1 with TRBJ2-4, with 10 bases identical to TRBD2. The clonotype comes from a male donor with ankylosing spondylitis or in good health (not recorded which). The sample taken for sequencing was blood, either unsorted or a sorted T cell fraction (not recorded which). The CDR3 DNA sequence: TGCAGTGCTAGAAAAGCGGGAGGGCCAGACATTCAGTACTTC. This sequence encodes CSARKAGGPDIQYF.